The text below deals with one T cell receptor (beta chain). The target antigen is unknown. CDR3 length equals 14 residues. V gave up 8 bases and J gave up 10 bases; unmatched junction bases: 11. Germline assignment: CDR1 MNHEY and CDR2 SMNVEV (reference sequence). The data belong to a study of early T cells in non-severe SARS-CoV-2 infection. At the level of the study: The study sequenced bulk RNA from unsorted whole blood, with chains unpaired.

Findings of the study overall: Anti-spike CD8 specificities were favored by VDJdb matching, whose results missed private and CD4 specificities.

Unique molecular identifiers were attached to individual cDNA molecules. TCRdb reprocessed the 5' RACE reads via MiXCR and lists one record per CDR3 protein. The profile shows more than 85,000 distinct CDR3 sequences, 15% to 20% of them singletons. The chain recombines TRBV27 with TRBJ2-1; 10 positions match TRBD2. The TCR comes from an adult who was a healthcare worker with PCR-confirmed SARS-CoV-2 infection or an uninfected control (not recorded which). Specimen: whole blood. As DNA, the CDR3 is TGTGCCAGCTCGCAAGCGGGAGGGTCCCCAGAGCAGTTCTTC. Residues: CASSQAGGSPEQFF.